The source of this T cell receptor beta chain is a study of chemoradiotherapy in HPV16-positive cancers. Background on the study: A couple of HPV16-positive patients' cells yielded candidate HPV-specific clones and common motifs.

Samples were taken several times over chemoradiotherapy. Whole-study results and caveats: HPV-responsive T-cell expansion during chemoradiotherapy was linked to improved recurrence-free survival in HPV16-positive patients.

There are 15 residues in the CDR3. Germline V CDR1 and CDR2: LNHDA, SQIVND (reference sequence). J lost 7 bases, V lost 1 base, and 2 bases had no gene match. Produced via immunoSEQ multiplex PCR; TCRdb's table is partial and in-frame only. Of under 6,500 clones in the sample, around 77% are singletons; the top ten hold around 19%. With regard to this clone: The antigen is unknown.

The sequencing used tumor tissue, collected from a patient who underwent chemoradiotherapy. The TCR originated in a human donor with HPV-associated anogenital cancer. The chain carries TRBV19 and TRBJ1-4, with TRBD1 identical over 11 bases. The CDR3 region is CASSIGGTGGEKLFF. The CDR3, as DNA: TGTGCCAGTAGTATAGGAGGGACAGGGGGTGAAAAACTGTTTTTT.